The 28 T cell receptor beta chains in this list originate from one sample, sequenced in a study of blood T cell repertoires in COVID-19. Sequenced by immunoSEQ multiplex PCR; TCRdb stores in-frame clones only, minus some. The top ten hold roughly 6.2% of the sample, which has approximately 100,000 clones, around 80% seen once. The source material was peripheral blood. The receptor source for this set is a man older than 75 with COVID-19, enrolled during active disease.

For this clone: Distinct nucleotide sequences in the sample also encode this CDR3. V gene TRBV5-4 combines with J gene TRBJ2-7; 15 bases agree with TRBD2. CDR1 is SGHNT, CDR2 YYREEE, per germline (reference sequence). The CDR3 spans 15 residues. Losses at the gene ends were 3 bases for V and 4 bases for J; bases not matched to a gene: 2. CDR3 residues: CASSSGTSGGYEQYF. CDR3 in DNA: TGTGCCAGCAGCTCCGGGACTAGCGGGGGGTACGAGCAGTACTTC.

This sequence joins TRBV7-3 and TRBJ2-2; TRBD2 matches at 8 bases. CDR3 length: 16 amino acids. V gave up 4 bases and J gave up 7 bases; unmatched junction bases: 11. Germline CDR1 SGHTA, CDR2 FQGTGA. CDR3 bases: TGTGCCAGCAGCTCCTCAGATAGCGGGATAGGCGGGGAGCTGTTTTTT. Protein product: CASSSSDSGIGGELFF.

The genes are TRBV5-5 and TRBJ2-7; 7 bases line up with TRBD1. There are 14 residues in the CDR3. V lost 7 bases to trimming and J lost 5 bases; unmatched junction nucleotides: 12. CDR1 is SGHKS, CDR2 YYEKEE, per germline (reference sequence). This CDR3 reads CASGRQGGRDEQYF. The CDR3 DNA sequence: TGTGCCAGCGGGAGACAGGGTGGTAGAGACGAGCAGTACTTC.

CDR3 nucleotides: TGTGCCAGCAGTTACTCTGGCAGCTACGAGCAGTACTTC. Translating it yields CASSYSGSYEQYF. This chain uses TRBV6-6 with TRBJ2-7; D is uncertain. V was clipped by 0 bases and J by 3 bases, with 6 bases between them. The CDR3 has 13 amino acids. The germline CDR1 and CDR2 sequences are MNHNY and SVGAGI (reference sequence).

This chain links TRBV29-1 with TRBJ2-1; 11 positions agree with TRBD1. In germline, CDR1 is SQVTM, CDR2 ANQGSEA. There are 12 residues in the CDR3. The ends lost 8 bases at V and 6 bases at J; junction bases unmatched: 3. The CDR3 region has the DNA TGCAGCACCGGACAGGGGGCCAATGAGCAGTTCTTC. Its protein is CSTGQGANEQFF.

The rearrangement links TRBV7-2 to TRBJ2-2, with 12 nucleotides matching TRBD2. V trimming: 5 bases; J trimming: 8 bases; junction bases outside the gene matches: 12. Germline loops: CDR1 SGHTA, CDR2 FQGNSA. The CDR3 is made up of 17 amino acids. The CDR3 DNA reads TGTGCCAGCAGCCCACCCGGGGGACTAGCGGGTAGGGGGGAGCTGTTTTTT. It yields the protein CASSPPGGLAGRGELFF.

This sequence joins TRBV5-1 and TRBJ2-1; TRBD2 matches 7 bases. The CDR3 spans 15 residues. Per the germline V gene, CDR1 is SGHRS and CDR2 is YFSETQ. After removal of 0 bases from V and 4 bases from J, the junction contained 4 bases not matched to a gene. The CDR3 DNA sequence: TGCGCCAGCAGCTTGGTGGCGGGAGAATACAATGAGCAGTTCTTC. Amino acid sequence: CASSLVAGEYNEQFF.

This clone has a single count. This chain links TRBV4-1 with TRBJ1-4; 12 nucleotides align to TRBD1. Per germline, CDR1 MGHRA and CDR2 YSYEKL. V was pared by 4 bases and J by 4 bases, with 7 bases of the junction left unmatched. This CDR3 has 17 amino acids. CDR3: CASSPGQGALFNEKLFF. In DNA form, the CDR3 reads TGCGCCAGCAGCCCGGGACAGGGGGCTCTCTTTAATGAAAAACTGTTTTTT.

This clone was counted once. This rearrangement joins TRBV7-9 to TRBJ1-4; 9 bases agree with TRBD1. The CDR3 runs to 16 residues. Trimming at V came to 5 bases and at J to 0 bases, leaving 4 bases not matched to a gene. Looked up from germline, CDR1 is SEHNR and CDR2 is FQNEAQ (reference sequence). The CDR3 DNA reads TGTGCCAGCAGCACGGGACAGGGAACAACTAATGAAAAACTGTTTTTT. Residues: CASSTGQGTTNEKLFF.

This chain connects TRBV28 to TRBJ2-2, with TRBD2 matching over 9 bases. The ends lost 3 bases at V and 1 base at J; junction bases unmatched: 6. The CDR3 has 17 residues. Germline V gene data show CDR1 as MDHEN and CDR2 as SYDVKM. The CDR3 region has the DNA TGTGCCAGCAGTTTCCAAAGACTAGCGGAGAACACCGGGGAGCTGTTTTTT. Residues: CASSFQRLAENTGELFF.

This clone was seen more than once but under ten times. V and J are TRBV5-1 and TRBJ2-6; 8 nucleotides align to TRBD2. This CDR3 comprises 18 residues. CDR1 is SGHRS, CDR2 YFSETQ, per germline. With 6 bases clipped from V and 0 bases from J, the junction kept 11 bases outside the gene matches. For the CDR3, the DNA is TGCGCCAGCACTACCAGGACTAGCCTCGTCTCTGGGGCCAACGTCCTGACTTTC. This codes for CASTTRTSLVSGANVLTF.

This chain joins TRBV10-3 and TRBJ1-3, with 8 positions matching TRBD1. V was pared by 7 bases and J by 7 bases, with 12 bases of the junction left unmatched. This CDR3 has 15 amino acids. Germline CDR1 reads ENHRY; CDR2 reads SYGVKD. The CDR3 region is CAITPGQGQWNTIYF. CDR3 bases: TGTGCCATCACCCCCGGACAGGGTCAATGGAACACCATATATTTT.

V usage is TRBV3-1 (or the pseudogene TRBV3-2) and J usage is TRBJ1-1, with TRBD1 identical over 9 bases. This CDR3 has 14 amino acids. Trimming removed 2 bases from V and 3 bases from J; junction bases left unmatched: 1. Germline V gene data show CDR1 as LGHDT and CDR2 as YNNKEL (reference sequence). The CDR3 loop is CASSQWTGDTEAFF. The DNA of the CDR3 is TGTGCCAGCAGCCAATGGACAGGGGACACTGAAGCTTTCTTT.

The V and J genes are TRBV3-1 (or the pseudogene TRBV3-2) and TRBJ1-2; 8 nucleotides agree with TRBD1. J gave up 4 bases and V 1 base, and 5 bases lay outside the gene matches. The CDR3 has 15 residues. From germline, CDR1 is LGHDT and CDR2 YNNKEL (reference sequence). The CDR3 sequence is CASSQGGQGTYGYTF. The CDR3 DNA reads TGTGCCAGCAGCCAAGGAGGACAGGGTACCTATGGCTACACCTTC.

The rearrangement links TRBV5-5 to TRBJ2-7; 9 bases map to TRBD1. The CDR3 contains 14 residues. V dropped 0 bases and J dropped 5; count of bases not matched to a gene: 3. The V gene's germline CDR1 is SGHKS and CDR2 YYEKEE (reference sequence). For the CDR3, the DNA is TGTGCCAGCAGCTTGGCGGGACAGGGCAACGAGCAGTACTTC. Amino acids: CASSLAGQGNEQYF.

This chain connects TRBV6-5 to TRBJ1-6, with a possible D match to TRBD1 (6 bases). Germline CDR1 is MNHEY and CDR2 is SVGAGI. Trimming removed 0 bases at V and 9 bases at J, with 15 bases between. The CDR3 is made up of 16 amino acids. For the CDR3, the DNA is TGTGCCAGCAGTTACTCCCATCGGGGGGGGCGTTCACCCCTCCACTTT. It yields the protein CASSYSHRGGRSPLHF.

The V and J genes are TRBV5-1 and TRBJ1-4; a possible D gene is TRBD1 (5 bases). The V end was cut by 4 bases, the J end by 6 bases, with 13 bases between. The CDR3 loop spans 14 amino acids. Germline V CDR1 and CDR2: SGHRS, YFSETQ. The chain's CDR3 is CASSASGQDEKLFF. CDR3 nucleotide sequence: TGCGCCAGCAGCGCCTCAGGGCAGGATGAAAAACTGTTTTTT.

The V gene is TRBV2, the J gene TRBJ2-7; 12 bases are a match to TRBD2. Germline V lookup: CDR1 SNHLY, CDR2 FYNNEI. V trimming: 6 bases; J trimming: 3 bases; junction bases outside the gene matches: 6. CDR3 length: 15 amino acids. CDR3 loop: CASSPGLAGLYEQYF. The CDR3 DNA sequence: TGTGCCAGCAGCCCCGGACTAGCGGGGCTCTACGAGCAGTACTTC.

This chain connects TRBV2 to TRBJ2-7; the match to TRBD2 covers 7 bases. In germline, CDR1 is SNHLY, CDR2 FYNNEI. V shed 5 bases and J 3 bases; nucleotides not matched to a gene: 7. The CDR3 sequence is 14 residues long. As DNA, the CDR3 is TGTGCCAGCAGTCCTGGGGGGGTTTTCTACGAGCAGTACTTC. Protein product: CASSPGGVFYEQYF. Full variable domain (remainder filled in from reference TRBV2 and TRBJ2-7): EPEVTQTPSHQVTQMGQEVILRCVPISNHLYFYWYRQILGQKVEFLVSFYNNEISEKSEIFDDQFSVERPDGSNFTLKIRSTKLEDSAMYFCASSPGGVFYEQYFGPGTRLTVT.

The chain is built from TRBV6-1 and TRBJ1-1; D gene uncertain. There are 13 residues in the CDR3. V lost 1 base, J lost 10 bases, and 13 bases lay in between. From germline, CDR1 is MNHNS and CDR2 SASEGT. In DNA, the CDR3 is TGTGCCAGCAGTGAAGAGCCGGGGATAGGAGCTTTCTTT. It specifies CASSEEPGIGAFF.

This clone was seen a handful of times. The chain has TRBV11-2 and TRBJ1-2; 10 nucleotides agree with TRBD1. This CDR3 contains 17 residues. The junction had 14 bases not matched to a gene; V was cut back by 4 bases and J by 6 bases. Germline CDR1 reads SGHAT; CDR2 reads FQNNGV. The chain's CDR3 is CASSSTRDRGSSHGYTF. The CDR3 region has the DNA TGTGCCAGCAGCTCCACGCGGGACAGGGGAAGTAGTCATGGCTACACCTTC.

This clone was counted a single time. The chain uses TRBV5-1 and TRBJ2-1, with 15 positions matching TRBD2. Losses at the gene ends were 4 bases for V and 3 bases for J; bases not matched to a gene: 8. This CDR3 has 18 residues. The germline gives CDR1 SGHRS, CDR2 YFSETQ. CDR3 sequence: CASSVGTSGRKSYNEQFF. The DNA for the CDR3 is TGCGCCAGCAGCGTCGGGACTAGCGGGAGGAAAAGCTACAATGAGCAGTTCTTC.

The V call is TRBV5-1, the J call TRBJ2-2, with TRBD2 matching over 10 bases. The V segment lost 5 bases and the J segment 2 bases; nucleotides outside the gene matches: 3. The V gene's germline CDR1 is SGHRS and CDR2 YFSETQ. The CDR3 has 15 amino acids. The CDR3 region is CASRLAGINTGELFF. The CDR3 DNA reads as TGCGCCAGCAGACTAGCGGGAATAAACACCGGGGAGCTGTTTTTT.

The CDR3 DNA sequence: TGTGCCAGCTCACCACTGTCGCCGGAGGGCTCTAACTATGGCTACACCTTC. Translating it yields CASSPLSPEGSNYGYTF. This chain joins TRBV18 and TRBJ1-2; the D is unclear. CDR1 is KGHSH and CDR2 is LQKENI in the germline V gene. This CDR3 region has 17 residues. The V end was cut by 1 base, the J end by 0 bases, with 15 bases between.

V is TRBV20-1 and J is TRBJ2-5; D remains unclear. The CDR3 runs to 8 residues. Germline V lookup: CDR1 DFQATT, CDR2 SNEGSKA (reference sequence). The CDR3 is CSAGTQYF. CDR3 DNA sequence: TGCAGCGCCGGGACCCAGTACTTC.

This clone was detected only once. The rearrangement uses TRBV5-1 and TRBJ1-3; 8 bases match TRBD1. The junction had 6 bases not matched to a gene; V was cut back by 4 bases and J by 3 bases. CDR1 is SGHRS and CDR2 is YFSETQ in the germline V gene. The CDR3 has 15 residues. The CDR3 sequence: CASSGQGAVGNTIYF. Here the CDR3 DNA reads TGCGCCAGCAGCGGTCAGGGGGCAGTTGGAAACACCATATATTTT.

With regard to this clone: The same CDR3 also results from other DNA sequences found in this sample. This chain joins TRBV5-1 and TRBJ1-6; the D gene is possibly TRBD1 (5 bases). Trimming shortened V by 0 bases and J by 7 bases, and 11 bases separated the two germline ends. This CDR3 is built from 15 residues. Germline V lookup: CDR1 SGHRS, CDR2 YFSETQ. The DNA for the CDR3 is TGCGCCAGCAGCTTGGATCAGGGATGGAATTCACCCCTCCACTTT. Protein sequence: CASSLDQGWNSPLHF. The full variable domain, rest sourced from reference TRBV5-1 and TRBJ1-6, is KAGVTQTPRYLIKTRGQQVTLSCSPISGHRSVSWYQQTPGQGLQFLFEYFSETQRNKGNFPGRFSGRQFSNSRSEMNVSTLELGDSALYLCASSLDQGWNSPLHFGNGTRLTVT.

The rearrangement joins TRBV18 to TRBJ1-1; D not certain. The germline V gene has CDR1 KGHSH and CDR2 LQKENI. The CDR3 consists of 13 residues. Trimming shortened V by 1 base and J by 1 base, and 4 bases separated the two germline ends. The CDR3 DNA is TGTGCCAGCTCACCACTCAGGAACACTGAAGCTTTCTTT. This sequence encodes CASSPLRNTEAFF.